The entry below describes one TCR beta chain. This clone's antigen is unknown. Within one base of it there is no much larger clone, and no base qualities were kept. Stable Graves' hyperthyroidism was defined as the absence of progression to ophthalmopathy over 18 months of follow-up. Hyperthyroidism patients were aged 18 to 65 years and newly diagnosed, with disease duration of less than 2 months. Exclusion was applied to patients with uncontrolled infections, other autoimmune diseases, pregnancy or lactation. Diagnoses were based on clinical symptoms, serum thyroxine and TRAb, thyroid ultrasound and orbital computed tomography. PBMCs were isolated from approximately 10 ml of fresh peripheral blood by Ficoll-Paque density gradient centrifugation. Total RNA was extracted using Trizol reagent, and RNA quality was assessed on an Agilent 2100 Bioanalyzer. This sample was included in a study of T cells in Graves' hyperthyroidism and ophthalmopathy (dated by TCRdb to about 2019). General notes on the study: Peripheral blood was collected at initial diagnosis, before any treatment. Following sampling, methimazole starting at 30 mg daily was given to hyperthyroidism patients, and high-dose intravenous methylprednisolone was given to ophthalmopathy patients. The 100 or so discovery patients were randomly divided into training and test sets at a 7:3 ratio. To identify TCR V-J signatures that set the groups apart, the researchers used a discovery cohort of 100 or so patients, made up of about 44 with Graves' ophthalmopathy and 57 with stable Graves' hyperthyroidism. Prospective prediction of ophthalmopathy was tested in an independent validation cohort of 18 to 20 hyperthyroidism patients and 15 to 17 patients who later progressed to ophthalmopathy. The paper reports TCR Vbeta CDR3 sequencing of more than 120 peripheral blood samples: under 45 ophthalmopathy, under 80 hyperthyroidism and 17 progressor patients. In several Graves' hyperthyroidism patients, the study also compared T-cell repertoires from thyroid tissue with T-cell repertoires from blood. Study-wide conclusions, independent of this receptor: In validation, the model predicted progression to ophthalmopathy with just under 71% sensitivity and approximately 72% specificity, a median of around six months before onset. Most expanded thyroid clonotypes (frequency above 0.001) were also detected in blood, a finding suggesting that blood repertoires may reflect thyroid immune responses. A 13 V-J signature model separated ophthalmopathy from stable hyperthyroidism, with about 90% sensitivity and 81% to 83% specificity in cross-validation and 80%/75% in testing. No statistical method was used to set the sample size in advance, and investigators knew the group allocation.

TCR beta CDR3 regions were amplified from RNA transcripts. The first round of RT-PCR for the TCR CDR3 was performed with the HTBI primer set and the Qiagen OneStep RT-PCR kit. Libraries were constructed in a second round of multiplex PCR, after which size selection and purification were carried out. Paired-end sequencing of the libraries was performed with 100 bp reads on an Illumina HiSeq2000. In the source study's methods: SOAPnuke was used to process the raw data, removing reads that contained adapters or uncalled bases, had a mean Phred below 15, or lacked an exact match to the constant primer or identifier. COPE v1.2.5 was used to merge high-quality paired reads, and clonotypes were defined as unique nucleotide sequences. MiTCR v1.1 was used to align clonotypes to the IMGT TRBV, TRBD and TRBJ reference segments. The analysis was restricted to V-J combinations with a frequency above 0.0001, which together covered roughly 99% of the repertoires. A TCS score was defined as the ratio of F50 (clonal expansion) to E x V (chaos), with BLOSUM62-based TCRdist applied between CDR3 peptides within each V-J. Welch's t-statistics and random forest reduced several hundred V-J features to 10 to 15, which were used in a naive Bayes classifier (R e1071). TCRdb ran its own pipeline on the public reads, namely fastp trimming at Q25 and MiXCR clone calling, and kept in-frame beta chains. Each entry merges the rows of one CDR3 protein and shows their most common DNA and genes. The V and J calls follow TCRdb's processing rather than the paper's. Recorded for this sample are more than 550,000 distinct CDR3 sequences; 17% of them occurred a single time. The ten top clones hold roughly a sixth of the sample.

CDR1 and CDR2, per the germline V gene, are SGHTS and YDEGEE. The trim is 5 bases for V and 10 bases for J, with a gap of 18 bases between the germline ends. The CDR3 has 14 amino acids, counting the end cysteine and phenylalanine. CDR3 DNA is the only sequence kept; it has 42 bases, read in frame from the first base. The source material was blood. This sequence uses TRBV5-8 and TRBJ1-4; no confident D gene assignment can be made. This TCR derives from a man in his fifties with Graves' hyperthyroidism. The DNA reads as follows: TGTGCCAGCAGGAGAGGACCGGCGGGTGGAAAACTGTTTTTT. Its protein is CASRRGPAGGKLFF.